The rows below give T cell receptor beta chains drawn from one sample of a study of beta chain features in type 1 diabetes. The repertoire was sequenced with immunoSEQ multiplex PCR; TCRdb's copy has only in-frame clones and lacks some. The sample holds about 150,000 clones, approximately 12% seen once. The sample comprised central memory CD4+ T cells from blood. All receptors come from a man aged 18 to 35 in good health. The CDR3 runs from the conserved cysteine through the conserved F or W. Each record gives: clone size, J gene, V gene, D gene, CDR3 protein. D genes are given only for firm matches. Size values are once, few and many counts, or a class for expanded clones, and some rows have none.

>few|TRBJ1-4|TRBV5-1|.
CASSPPGRHNEKLFF
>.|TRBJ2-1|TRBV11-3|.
CASSLGGIGYNEQFF
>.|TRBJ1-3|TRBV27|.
CASRGRTEVNTIYF
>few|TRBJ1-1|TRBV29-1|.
CSVGGTGANLNTEAFF
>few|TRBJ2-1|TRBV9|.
CASTGGGQLALSSYNEQFF
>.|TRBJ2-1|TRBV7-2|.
CASSLKGYNEQFF
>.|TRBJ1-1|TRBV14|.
CASSQGQVTEAFF
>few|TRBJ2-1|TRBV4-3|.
CASSQFTAPRGRKSNEQFF
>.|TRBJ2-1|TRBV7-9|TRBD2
CASSWASGSVYNEQFF
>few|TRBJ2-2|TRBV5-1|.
CASSLAAGPNTGELFF
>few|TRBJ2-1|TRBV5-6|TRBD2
CASSLTSGGYNEQFF
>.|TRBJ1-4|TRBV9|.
CARSTGKEKLFF
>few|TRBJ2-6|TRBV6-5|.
CASSYARAGANVLTF
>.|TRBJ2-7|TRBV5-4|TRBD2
CASSLEGWREGQGRNEQYF
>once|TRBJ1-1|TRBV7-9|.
CASSLEVMATEAFF
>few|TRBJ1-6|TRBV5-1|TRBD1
CASSLEGAVDSPLHF
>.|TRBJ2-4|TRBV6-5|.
CASSWTGTKNIQYF
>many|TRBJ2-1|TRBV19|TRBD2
CASSIMSGRINEQFF
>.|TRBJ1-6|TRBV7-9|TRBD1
CASSLLTGQAFVPLHF
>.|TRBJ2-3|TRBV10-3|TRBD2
CASSSSSTSGRTDTQYF
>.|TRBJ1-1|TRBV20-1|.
CSAVARAEAFF
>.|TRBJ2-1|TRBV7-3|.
CASSLASNEQFF
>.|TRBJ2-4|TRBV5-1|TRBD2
CASSFWTSGGSDLAKNIQYF
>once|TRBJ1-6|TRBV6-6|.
CASRRDSPLHF
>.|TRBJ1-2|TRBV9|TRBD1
CASSAGTGGNYGYTF
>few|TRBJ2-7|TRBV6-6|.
CASSSGVSYEQYF
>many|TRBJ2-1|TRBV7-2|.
CASSHGLGNEQFF
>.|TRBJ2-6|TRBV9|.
CASSVAPHSGANVLTF
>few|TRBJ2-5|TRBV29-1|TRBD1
CSVRERDRGKTQYF
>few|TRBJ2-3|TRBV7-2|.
CASSLKSRTDTQYF
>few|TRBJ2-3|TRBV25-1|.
CASSEVTQYF
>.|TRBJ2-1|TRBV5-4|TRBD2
CASSSGLAGYGEQFF
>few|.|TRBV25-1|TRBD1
CASSDTGQGSYEQYF
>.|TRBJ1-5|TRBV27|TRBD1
CASSLTGSNQPQHF
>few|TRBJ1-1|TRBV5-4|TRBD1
CASSPQGDRITEAFF
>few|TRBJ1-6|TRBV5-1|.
CASSLEYRQPLHF
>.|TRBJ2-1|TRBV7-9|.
CASSLFGQGSYNEQFF
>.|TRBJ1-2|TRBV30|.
CAWFRGENGYTF
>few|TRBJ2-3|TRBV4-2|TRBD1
CASSREPGQGADTQYF
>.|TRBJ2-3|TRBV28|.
CASSLDTQYF
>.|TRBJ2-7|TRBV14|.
CASSHDGTSYEQYF
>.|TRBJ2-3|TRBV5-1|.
CASSRRPSGDTQYF